These T cell receptor beta chains were read from a single sample in a study of T cell repertoires in cytomegalovirus infection. What these receptors recognize is not known. TCRdb re-called the reads through MiXCR, storing one row per CDR3 protein. The sample includes around 540,000 distinct CDR3 sequences, around 30% seen only once; the top ten take roughly 17%. The source material was cultured PBMCs, sampled from culture after CMV antigen stimulation. The receptors were sampled from a human donor in good health (CMV status not recorded). Some clones in this sample may be carry-over from other donors' samples. CDR3s include the opening cysteine and the closing phenylalanine or tryptophan. D genes are given only for firm matches. Only some rows state a clone size, as once, few, many or a class for expanded clones.

CDR3 DNA: TGTGCCAGCAGCTTACGGCGGGCTGAAGCTTTCTTT; CDR3 protein: CASSLRRAEAFF; CDR3 length: 12; clone size: few; J gene: TRBJ1-1; V gene: TRBV7-2; D gene: -
CDR3 DNA: TGTGCCAGCAGTTATTCTGTCTACCAAACTATGAACACTGAAGCTTTCTTT; CDR3 protein: CASSYSVYQTMNTEAFF; CDR3 length: 17; clone size: -; J gene: TRBJ1-1; V gene: TRBV6-2/TRBV6-3; D gene: -
CDR3 DNA: TGCAGTGCTAGTCAGAGGACCGGACGTCGCAATCAGCCCCAGCATTTT; CDR3 protein: CSASQRTGRRNQPQHF; CDR3 length: 16; clone size: -; J gene: TRBJ1-5; V gene: TRBV20-1; D gene: -
CDR3 DNA: TGCGCCAGCAGCTTCGAACCCAGCGCGGGAGTTTTGGATTTT; CDR3 protein: CASSFEPSAGVLDF; CDR3 length: 14; clone size: -; J gene: TRBJ2-3; V gene: TRBV5-1; D gene: TRBD2
CDR3 DNA: TGTGCCAGCACCGGGGACGTCTCCTACGAGCAGTACTTC; CDR3 protein: CASTGDVSYEQYF; CDR3 length: 13; clone size: -; J gene: TRBJ2-7; V gene: TRBV28; D gene: -
CDR3 DNA: TGTGCCAGCAGTGGCGACAGGGGTTTCGGGAATCAGCCCCAGCATTTT; CDR3 protein: CASSGDRGFGNQPQHF; CDR3 length: 16; clone size: few; J gene: TRBJ1-5; V gene: TRBV12-3/TRBV12-4; D gene: TRBD1
CDR3 DNA: TGTGCCAGCAGTGGGGACATTGCTGAAGCTTTCTTT; CDR3 protein: CASSGDIAEAFF; CDR3 length: 12; clone size: once; J gene: TRBJ1-1; V gene: TRBV2; D gene: -
CDR3 DNA: TGCGCCAGCAGCCAGGGTGCGGACACTCGCAATCAGCCCCAGCATTTT; CDR3 protein: CASSQGADTRNQPQHF; CDR3 length: 16; clone size: few; J gene: TRBJ1-5; V gene: TRBV4-1; D gene: -
CDR3 DNA: TGCAGTGCTCAAGAGAGGGGGCACGGTTACGAGCAGTACTTC; CDR3 protein: CSAQERGHGYEQYF; CDR3 length: 14; clone size: few; J gene: TRBJ2-7; V gene: TRBV20-1; D gene: TRBD1
CDR3 DNA: TGTGCCAGCAGCTTAGTCAAGAATGAGCAGTTCTTC; CDR3 protein: CASSLVKNEQFF; CDR3 length: 12; clone size: few; J gene: TRBJ2-1; V gene: TRBV7-9; D gene: -
CDR3 DNA: TGTGCCAGCAACTATGACGGAGGGCAGTTCTTC; CDR3 protein: CASNYDGGQFF; CDR3 length: 11; clone size: -; J gene: TRBJ2-1; V gene: TRBV28; D gene: -
CDR3 DNA: TGTGCCATCAGTGAACACCCCTCTGGGGCCAACGTCCTGACTTTC; CDR3 protein: CAISEHPSGANVLTF; CDR3 length: 15; clone size: -; J gene: TRBJ2-6; V gene: TRBV10-3; D gene: -
CDR3 DNA: TGTGCCAGCAGCCCTAGCGGGACTCGCACAGATACGCAGTATTTT; CDR3 protein: CASSPSGTRTDTQYF; CDR3 length: 15; clone size: many; J gene: TRBJ2-3; V gene: TRBV6-1; D gene: TRBD2
CDR3 DNA: TGTGCCAGCAGCCTGGGACAGGGGGCTGGAGTGGAGACCCAGTACTTC; CDR3 protein: CASSLGQGAGVETQYF; CDR3 length: 16; clone size: few; J gene: TRBJ2-5; V gene: TRBV12-3/TRBV12-4; D gene: TRBD1
CDR3 DNA: TGTGCCAGTAGTGCTAGCTGGTACAATGAGCAGTTCTTC; CDR3 protein: CASSASWYNEQFF; CDR3 length: 13; clone size: -; J gene: TRBJ2-1; V gene: TRBV19; D gene: -
CDR3 DNA: TGTGCCAGTAGTCTGTCGGGACAGGGGATGAATGAGCAGTTCTTC; CDR3 protein: CASSLSGQGMNEQFF; CDR3 length: 15; clone size: -; J gene: TRBJ2-1; V gene: TRBV19; D gene: TRBD1
CDR3 DNA: TGTGCCAGCAGCTTCGGGAGGCAAGATTCACCCCTCCACTTT; CDR3 protein: CASSFGRQDSPLHF; CDR3 length: 14; clone size: few; J gene: TRBJ1-6; V gene: TRBV7-2; D gene: -
CDR3 DNA: TGTGCCAGCAGCTTAGCTTGGTCTAGCGGGAGAAATGAGCAGTTCTTC; CDR3 protein: CASSLAWSSGRNEQFF; CDR3 length: 16; clone size: few; J gene: TRBJ2-1; V gene: TRBV7-6; D gene: TRBD2
CDR3 DNA: TGTGCCAGCGGGGGGGGGACAGTGGGGACAGATACGCAGTATTTT; CDR3 protein: CASGGGTVGTDTQYF; CDR3 length: 15; clone size: -; J gene: TRBJ2-3; V gene: TRBV7-8; D gene: -
CDR3 DNA: TGTGCCAGCAGCCCGTACGGGTCCAGCTATGGCTACACCTTC; CDR3 protein: CASSPYGSSYGYTF; CDR3 length: 14; clone size: -; J gene: TRBJ1-2; V gene: TRBV9; D gene: -
CDR3 DNA: TGTGCCAGTAGTCCGAGTACAGGGGGCTCCTACGAGCAGTACTTC; CDR3 protein: CASSPSTGGSYEQYF; CDR3 length: 15; clone size: many; J gene: TRBJ2-7; V gene: TRBV19; D gene: TRBD1
CDR3 DNA: TGCGCCAGCAGCCGCCTAGCTAGCGGGAGTTATAGTTCCTACAATGAGCAGTTCTTC; CDR3 protein: CASSRLASGSYSSYNEQFF; CDR3 length: 19; clone size: few; J gene: TRBJ2-1; V gene: TRBV4-1; D gene: TRBD2
CDR3 DNA: TGTGCCAGCAGCTTTCGGGAGGCCGGGTACGAGCAGTACTTC; CDR3 protein: CASSFREAGYEQYF; CDR3 length: 14; clone size: -; J gene: TRBJ2-7; V gene: TRBV7-2; D gene: TRBD2
CDR3 DNA: TGTGCCAGCAGCCCCGCGGACAGGACGCAGTACTTC; CDR3 protein: CASSPADRTQYF; CDR3 length: 12; clone size: few; J gene: TRBJ2-7; V gene: TRBV11-2; D gene: TRBD1
CDR3 DNA: TGTGCCAGCAGCCTTCGGGGGGGCTACACAGATACGCAGTATTTT; CDR3 protein: CASSLRGGYTDTQYF; CDR3 length: 15; clone size: few; J gene: TRBJ2-3; V gene: TRBV3-1; D gene: TRBD2
CDR3 DNA: TGCGCCAGCAGTACTAGCGGGAGGGAGGATACGCAGTATTTT; CDR3 protein: CASSTSGREDTQYF; CDR3 length: 14; clone size: -; J gene: TRBJ2-3; V gene: TRBV4-3; D gene: TRBD2
CDR3 DNA: TGCAGTGCTATTCCGGGACAGCTGAACACTGAAGCTTTCTTT; CDR3 protein: CSAIPGQLNTEAFF; CDR3 length: 14; clone size: -; J gene: TRBJ1-1; V gene: TRBV20-1; D gene: TRBD1
CDR3 DNA: TGTGCCAGCAGTTTACAGGGAGAGGGTGAAGCTTTCTTT; CDR3 protein: CASSLQGEGEAFF; CDR3 length: 13; clone size: few; J gene: TRBJ1-1; V gene: TRBV28; D gene: -
CDR3 DNA: TGTGCCAGCAGTCAAACTGGGGGCCCAGATACGCAGTATTTT; CDR3 protein: CASSQTGGPDTQYF; CDR3 length: 14; clone size: few; J gene: TRBJ2-3; V gene: TRBV12-3/TRBV12-4; D gene: -
CDR3 DNA: TGTGCCAGCAGTGCGGGAGACCCAGATACGCAGTATTTT; CDR3 protein: CASSAGDPDTQYF; CDR3 length: 13; clone size: -; J gene: TRBJ2-3; V gene: TRBV6-4; D gene: -
CDR3 DNA: TGTGCCAGCAGCTTTTCCGATACTAACCATGAGCAGTTCTTC; CDR3 protein: CASSFSDTNHEQFF; CDR3 length: 14; clone size: few; J gene: TRBJ2-1; V gene: TRBV11-2; D gene: -
CDR3 DNA: TGCGCCAGCAGCCAGGACCAAGGGACTAGCGGTGGGGAGACCCAGTACTTC; CDR3 protein: CASSQDQGTSGGETQYF; CDR3 length: 17; clone size: few; J gene: TRBJ2-5; V gene: TRBV4-1; D gene: TRBD2
CDR3 DNA: TGTGCCAGCAGTTACCCTGTCGTCGGACTAGCGGTCCAAGCGGCCCAGTACTTC; CDR3 protein: CASSYPVVGLAVQAAQYF; CDR3 length: 18; clone size: -; J gene: TRBJ2-5; V gene: TRBV6-2/TRBV6-3; D gene: TRBD2
CDR3 DNA: TGTGCCAGCAGTAAGCAAAGCACAGATACGCAGTATTTT; CDR3 protein: CASSKQSTDTQYF; CDR3 length: 13; clone size: -; J gene: TRBJ2-3; V gene: TRBV12-3/TRBV12-4; D gene: -
CDR3 DNA: TGTGCCAGCAGCGGGGGACTAGCGGGATCGGAGACCCAGTACTTC; CDR3 protein: CASSGGLAGSETQYF; CDR3 length: 15; clone size: -; J gene: TRBJ2-5; V gene: TRBV5-6; D gene: TRBD2
CDR3 DNA: TGTGCCTGGAAGGCCGCCCCCGGCTATAGCAATCAGCCCCAGCATTTT; CDR3 protein: CAWKAAPGYSNQPQHF; CDR3 length: 16; clone size: few; J gene: TRBJ1-5; V gene: TRBV30; D gene: -
CDR3 DNA: TGTGCCAGCAGCTTGGCCGCGGTAGCGGGGCGTGAGCAGTTCTTC; CDR3 protein: CASSLAAVAGREQFF; CDR3 length: 15; clone size: -; J gene: TRBJ2-1; V gene: TRBV5-6; D gene: TRBD2
CDR3 DNA: TGTGCCAGCAGCGCTAGACAGGGGTGGCACACTGAAGCTTTCTTT; CDR3 protein: CASSARQGWHTEAFF; CDR3 length: 15; clone size: many; J gene: TRBJ1-1; V gene: TRBV7-2; D gene: TRBD1
CDR3 DNA: TGTGCCAGCACCCTCAGCACCGGGGAGCTGTTTTTT; CDR3 protein: CASTLSTGELFF; CDR3 length: 12; clone size: few; J gene: TRBJ2-2; V gene: TRBV12-3/TRBV12-4; D gene: -
CDR3 DNA: TGTGCCAGCAGCTTAGTTCAGGGGAATCAGCCCCAGCATTTT; CDR3 protein: CASSLVQGNQPQHF; CDR3 length: 14; clone size: many; J gene: TRBJ1-5; V gene: TRBV7-2; D gene: -
CDR3 DNA: TGCAGCGTTAGGACAGGGCAGATAGAAAAACTGTTTTTT; CDR3 protein: CSVRTGQIEKLFF; CDR3 length: 13; clone size: -; J gene: TRBJ1-4; V gene: TRBV29-1; D gene: TRBD1
CDR3 DNA: TGTGCCAGCAGCTTTCAGCCTAGCGGGAGCTATGAGCAGTTCTTC; CDR3 protein: CASSFQPSGSYEQFF; CDR3 length: 15; clone size: few; J gene: TRBJ2-1; V gene: TRBV7-2; D gene: TRBD2
CDR3 DNA: TGTGCCAGCAGCGAGTCTGGCGCCCAAGAGACCCAGTACTTC; CDR3 protein: CASSESGAQETQYF; CDR3 length: 14; clone size: -; J gene: TRBJ2-5; V gene: TRBV5-4; D gene: -
CDR3 DNA: TGCGCCAGCAGCCAGACCCCCCTGACTAGCGGGACTAACGAGCAGTACTTC; CDR3 protein: CASSQTPLTSGTNEQYF; CDR3 length: 17; clone size: few; J gene: TRBJ2-7; V gene: TRBV4-1; D gene: TRBD2
CDR3 DNA: TGTGCCAGCAGTCAGAGCTTGGGTGAAAAACTGTTTTTT; CDR3 protein: CASSQSLGEKLFF; CDR3 length: 13; clone size: few; J gene: TRBJ1-4; V gene: TRBV7-6; D gene: -
CDR3 DNA: TGCGCCAGCAGCCCCGGACTAGCGGCACAGGGGCAGTTCTTC; CDR3 protein: CASSPGLAAQGQFF; CDR3 length: 14; clone size: -; J gene: TRBJ2-1; V gene: TRBV5-1; D gene: TRBD2
CDR3 DNA: TGTGCCAGCAACCCCGGGGCGGGAGTGGCAGATACGCAGTATTTT; CDR3 protein: CASNPGAGVADTQYF; CDR3 length: 15; clone size: -; J gene: TRBJ2-3; V gene: TRBV6-8; D gene: TRBD2
CDR3 DNA: TGTGCCAGCAGCTTAGGGGTAGCGTCCCGGGGGGAGACCCAGTACTTC; CDR3 protein: CASSLGVASRGETQYF; CDR3 length: 16; clone size: many; J gene: TRBJ2-5; V gene: TRBV7-2; D gene: -
CDR3 DNA: TGTGCCAGCAGTTCCGGGACTAGCAGTTCAGATACGCAGTATTTT; CDR3 protein: CASSSGTSSSDTQYF; CDR3 length: 15; clone size: -; J gene: TRBJ2-3; V gene: TRBV7-4; D gene: TRBD2
CDR3 DNA: TGTGCCAGCAGTTTCGGGATCTACGAGCAGTACTTC; CDR3 protein: CASSFGIYEQYF; CDR3 length: 12; clone size: few; J gene: TRBJ2-7; V gene: TRBV6-2/TRBV6-3; D gene: -
CDR3 DNA: TGTGCCAGTAATAGGGGGTATGGCTACACCTTC; CDR3 protein: CASNRGYGYTF; CDR3 length: 11; clone size: -; J gene: TRBJ1-2; V gene: TRBV12-3/TRBV12-4; D gene: -
CDR3 DNA: TGTGCCAGCAGCTCACAGGGTGGGGAGGGATCCTACGAGCAGTACTTC; CDR3 protein: CASSSQGGEGSYEQYF; CDR3 length: 16; clone size: -; J gene: TRBJ2-7; V gene: TRBV7-6; D gene: -